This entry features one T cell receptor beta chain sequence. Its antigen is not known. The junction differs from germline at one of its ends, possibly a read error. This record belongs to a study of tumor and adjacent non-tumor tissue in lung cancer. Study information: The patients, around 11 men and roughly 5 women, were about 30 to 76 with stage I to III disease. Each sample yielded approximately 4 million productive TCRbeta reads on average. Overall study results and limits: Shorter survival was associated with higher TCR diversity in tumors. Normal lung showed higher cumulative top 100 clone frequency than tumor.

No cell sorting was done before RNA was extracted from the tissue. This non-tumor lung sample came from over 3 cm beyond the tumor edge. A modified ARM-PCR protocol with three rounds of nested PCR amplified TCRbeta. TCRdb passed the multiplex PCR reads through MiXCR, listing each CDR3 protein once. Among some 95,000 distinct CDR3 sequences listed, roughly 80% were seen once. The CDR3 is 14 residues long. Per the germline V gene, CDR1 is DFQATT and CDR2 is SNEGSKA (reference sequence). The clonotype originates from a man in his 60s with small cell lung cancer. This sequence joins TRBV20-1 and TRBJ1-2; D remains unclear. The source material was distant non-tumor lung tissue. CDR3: CSAGEGGGSHGYTF. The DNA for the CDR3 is TGCAGTGCTGGGGAAGGAGGAGGGAGCCATGGCTATACCTTC.